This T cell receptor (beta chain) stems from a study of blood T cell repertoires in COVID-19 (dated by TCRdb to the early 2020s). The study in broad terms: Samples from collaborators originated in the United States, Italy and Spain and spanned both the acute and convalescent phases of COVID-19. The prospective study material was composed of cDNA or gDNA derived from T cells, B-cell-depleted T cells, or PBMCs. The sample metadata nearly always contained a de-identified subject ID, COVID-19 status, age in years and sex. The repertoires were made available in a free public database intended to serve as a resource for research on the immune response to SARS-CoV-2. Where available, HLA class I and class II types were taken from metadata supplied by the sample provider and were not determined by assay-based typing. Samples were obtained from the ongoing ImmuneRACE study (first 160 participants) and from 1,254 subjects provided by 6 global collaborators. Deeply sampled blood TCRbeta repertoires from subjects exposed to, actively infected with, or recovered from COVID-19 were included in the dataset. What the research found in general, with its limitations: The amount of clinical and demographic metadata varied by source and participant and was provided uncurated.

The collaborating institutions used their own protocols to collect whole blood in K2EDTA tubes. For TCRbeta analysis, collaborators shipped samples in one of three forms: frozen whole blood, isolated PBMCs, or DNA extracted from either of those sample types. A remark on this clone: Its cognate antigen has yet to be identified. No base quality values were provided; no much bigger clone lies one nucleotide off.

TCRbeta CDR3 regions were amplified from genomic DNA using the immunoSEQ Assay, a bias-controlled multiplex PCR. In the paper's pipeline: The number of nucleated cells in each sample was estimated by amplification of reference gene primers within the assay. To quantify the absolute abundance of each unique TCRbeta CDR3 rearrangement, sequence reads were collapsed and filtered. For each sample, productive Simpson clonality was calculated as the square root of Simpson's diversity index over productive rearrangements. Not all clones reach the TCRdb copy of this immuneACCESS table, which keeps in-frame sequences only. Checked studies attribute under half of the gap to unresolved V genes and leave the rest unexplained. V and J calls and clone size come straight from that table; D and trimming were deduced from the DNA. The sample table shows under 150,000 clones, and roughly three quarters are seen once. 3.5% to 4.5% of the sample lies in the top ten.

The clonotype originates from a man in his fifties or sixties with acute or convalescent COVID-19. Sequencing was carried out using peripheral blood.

The DNA sequence is given as TGTGCCAGCAGCAAGGGACAGGCTAACTATGGCTACACCTTC. Its protein product is CASSKGQANYGYTF. The chain uses TRBV7-2 and TRBJ1-2; TRBD1 lines up with 8 middle nucleotides. The CDR3, cysteine through phenylalanine, is 14 amino acids long. Only the CDR3 DNA is retained, 42 bases long and in frame from the first base. From the germline V gene, CDR1 is SGHTA and CDR2 is FQGNSA. The germline V and J ends show losses of 5 bases and 0 bases respectively, and no gene match explains 2 bases of the junction. Where the CDR3 stops, the reference TRBV7-2 and TRBJ1-2 genes take over; the full variable domain is GAGVSQSPSNKVTEKGKDVELRCDPISGHTALYWYRQSLGQGLEFLIYFQGNSAPDKSGLPSDRFSAERTGGSVSTLTIQRTQQEDSAVYLCASSKGQANYGYTFGSGTRLTVV.